These T cell receptor beta chains were read from a single sample in a study of spatial heterogeneity in lung cancer. MiXCR was run by TCRdb on the 5' RACE reads, yielding one entry per CDR3 protein. This table has 35,000 to 55,000 distinct CDR3 sequences, about 22% appearing once. Source: PBMCs, taken at follow-up. Receptor source: a female donor with early-stage non-small cell lung cancer. Both conserved end residues are part of each CDR3. D genes are given only for firm matches. For some rows the clone size is stated as once, few or many, or as a class when expanded; others skip it.

cdr3_length,v_call,d_call,clone_size,j_call,cdr3_nt,cdr3_aa
22,TRBV10-3,-,few,TRBJ2-7,TGTGCCATCAGTGGTTCGTTCCTACAGGGAAGGTCAAGCCCCGATCGGATCAACGAGCAGTACTTC,CAISGSFLQGRSSPDRINEQYF
14,TRBV7-9,-,-,TRBJ1-2,TGTGCCAGCAGCTTAAGGGGCTCTAACTATGGCTACACCTTC,CASSLRGSNYGYTF
16,TRBV7-2,TRBD2,-,TRBJ2-1,TGTGCCAGCAGCTCGATAGCGGGAGTCTTCTCCAATGAGCAGTTCTTC,CASSSIAGVFSNEQFF
13,TRBV7-3,TRBD2,few,TRBJ2-1,TGTGCCAGCAGCTTAGGGCGGGAGAAAGAGCAGTTCTTC,CASSLGREKEQFF
14,TRBV14,TRBD2,-,TRBJ2-1,TGTGCCAGCAGCCCGGTGGGGGGGACCCTTCCCCAGTTCTTC,CASSPVGGTLPQFF
16,TRBV5-1,-,-,TRBJ2-7,TGCGCCAGCAGTCCCGATCCTCACCCGGGGGAGTACGAGCAGTACTTC,CASSPDPHPGEYEQYF
15,TRBV29-1,-,many,TRBJ2-1,TGCAGCGTTGAAGGAGGGCTAGCGATCAACAATGAGCAGTTCTTC,CSVEGGLAINNEQFF
15,TRBV12-3/TRBV12-4,TRBD2,many,TRBJ2-2,TGTGCCAGCAGGGTGACTAGCGGATACACCGGGGAGCTGTTTTTT,CASRVTSGYTGELFF
14,TRBV7-9,-,many,TRBJ2-2,TGTGCCAGCAGCTTAGTGATGGGGACCGGGGAGCTGTTTTTT,CASSLVMGTGELFF
15,TRBV9,TRBD1,-,TRBJ1-5,TGTGCCAGCAGCTTGCGACAGGGGAGCAATCAGCCCCAGCATTTT,CASSLRQGSNQPQHF
14,TRBV7-9,-,many,TRBJ1-1,TGTGCCAGCAGGGTTTTACAGGGGAACACTGAAGCTTTCTTT,CASRVLQGNTEAFF
17,TRBV7-2,TRBD2,few,TRBJ2-1,TGTGCCAGCAGCTCCAACCCCGGGACTAGCGGTTACAATGAGCAGTTCTTC,CASSSNPGTSGYNEQFF
13,TRBV7-8,-,many,TRBJ1-1,TGTGCCAGCAGCTTAGAAGTGAACACTGAAGCTTTCTTT,CASSLEVNTEAFF
15,TRBV5-1,-,-,TRBJ2-3,TGCGCCAGCAGCTTGGCCTTGTTTGGGGCCAATACGCAGTATTTT,CASSLALFGANTQYF
15,TRBV7-8,-,many,TRBJ1-6,TGTGCCAGCAGCCAAAGAAGGGGGGATAATTCACCCCTCCACTTT,CASSQRRGDNSPLHF
15,TRBV7-9,-,-,TRBJ2-3,TGTGCCAGCAGCTTACGACGCCTCGGCACAGATACGCAGTATTTT,CASSLRRLGTDTQYF
13,TRBV28,-,-,TRBJ1-3,TGTGCCAGCTTAACAGGGAGGGAAAACACCATATATTTT,CASLTGRENTIYF
15,TRBV12-3/TRBV12-4,-,-,TRBJ1-4,TGTGCCAGCAGTCCCCCCGGGGGAGTTGGTGAAAAACTGTTTTTT,CASSPPGGVGEKLFF
13,TRBV20-1,TRBD1,few,TRBJ2-4,TGCAGTGCTAGTACTCCCGGGACAGCGGTGGAGTACTTC,CSASTPGTAVEYF
14,TRBV4-1,-,few,TRBJ2-4,TGCGCCAGCAGCCAAGGAACCGCGGAAAACATTCAGTACTTC,CASSQGTAENIQYF
14,TRBV11-1,TRBD1,-,TRBJ2-3,TGTGCCAGCAGCCGGGACAGGGGACCAGATACGCAGTATTTT,CASSRDRGPDTQYF
15,TRBV20-1,-,medium-sized,TRBJ1-2,TGCAGTGCTAGAGATCTCTTGGACAGTTTCTATGGCTACACCTTC,CSARDLLDSFYGYTF
13,TRBV6-5,-,-,TRBJ2-3,TGTGCCAGCAGTTCCTTCCAGGGAGATACGCAGTATTTT,CASSSFQGDTQYF
15,TRBV5-1,-,-,TRBJ1-1,TGCGCCAGCAGCTTGGAGTCAGGTGATAAAGGGGAAGCTTTCTTT,CASSLESGDKGEAFF
17,TRBV5-1,-,many,TRBJ2-7,TGCGCCAGCAGCTTGAGACCAACAGGGACCGGACCCTACGAGCAGTACTTC,CASSLRPTGTGPYEQYF
14,TRBV2,-,few,TRBJ1-3,TGTGCCAGCAGTGATGAGGTCGGCGAAAACACCATATATTTT,CASSDEVGENTIYF
11,TRBV18,-,-,TRBJ2-2,TGTGCCAGCTCACCAACCGGGGAGCTGTTTTTT,CASSPTGELFF
13,TRBV29-1,-,few,TRBJ1-3,TGCAGCGTTGATCGCAGAGGGGGGAACACCATATATTTT,CSVDRRGGNTIYF
13,TRBV29-1,-,-,TRBJ1-1,TGCAGCGTTGAAAAACAGGAGAACACTGAAGCTTTCTTT,CSVEKQENTEAFF
14,TRBV20-1,-,-,TRBJ1-6,TGCAGTGCCAGGGAGGGGAATTATAATTCACCCCTCCACTTT,CSAREGNYNSPLHF
15,TRBV19,-,-,TRBJ2-7,TGTGCCAGTAGTATTTCCTCCGGCCACTTCTACGAGCAGTACTTC,CASSISSGHFYEQYF
15,TRBV3-1,-,-,TRBJ1-1,TGTGCCAGCAGCCAAGATTCGTTAGAGAACACTGAAGCTTTCTTT,CASSQDSLENTEAFF
14,TRBV20-1,TRBD2,-,TRBJ2-2,TGCAGTGCTGTGGGAGGGCTGGACACCGGGGAGCTGTTTTTT,CSAVGGLDTGELFF
15,TRBV5-1,TRBD1,many,TRBJ2-2,TGCGCCAGCAGCTTGGCAGGGGGCGCGACCGGGGAGCTGTTTTTT,CASSLAGGATGELFF
15,TRBV5-1,TRBD2,-,TRBJ2-1,TGCGCCAGCAGCGGAGGTAGCGGGAATTACAATGAGCAGTTCTTC,CASSGGSGNYNEQFF
9,TRBV10-1,TRBD1,few,TRBJ1-6,TGCGCCAGGGGACAGGACGTTTATTTT,CARGQDVYF
14,TRBV7-7,TRBD1,many,TRBJ1-1,TGTGCTAGCAGCCCCGGGACAGGGGTCACTGAAGCTTTCTTT,CASSPGTGVTEAFF
15,TRBV4-1,-,-,TRBJ1-1,TGCGCCAGCAGCCAGGCCCTCATGATTAACACTGAAGCTTTCTTT,CASSQALMINTEAFF
20,TRBV7-8,TRBD2,many,TRBJ2-4,TGTGCCAGCAGCTTCAGCCGGGGACTAGCGGGACTGCGGGTCAAAAACATTCAGTACTTC,CASSFSRGLAGLRVKNIQYF